A selection of T cell receptor beta chains follows, all from one sample in a study of long-term antiretroviral therapy in people with HIV. Assay used: immunoSEQ multiplex PCR; TCRdb lists only in-frame clones, some missing. The table has 17,000 or so clones, approximately 81% seen once. The sequenced sample was unsorted PBMCs, obtained 0.3 years before starting antiretroviral therapy. Source of these receptors: a man aged 50 or older with HIV. Both conserved end residues are part of each CDR3. The D gene is left open where the match is weak. Size is stated for part of the rows, as once, few or many counts, or as a class when the clone is expanded.

abundance	v_gene	j_gene	d_gene	CDR3aa	CDR3nt
-	TRBV19	TRBJ2-7	-	CASSIDRSSYEQYF	TGTGCCAGTAGTATAGATCGATCATCCTACGAGCAGTACTTC
-	TRBV11-2	TRBJ2-1	-	CASSLASGSYNEQFF	TGTGCCAGCAGCTTAGCTTCGGGATCCTACAATGAGCAGTTCTTC
-	TRBV5-1	TRBJ2-1	TRBD1	CASSLAGTGTFNEQFF	TGCGCCAGCAGCTTGGCCGGGACAGGGACTTTTAATGAGCAGTTCTTC
-	TRBV11-2	TRBJ1-1	TRBD1	CASSQGRGQRNTEAFF	TGTGCCAGCAGCCAAGGGAGGGGGCAACGGAACACTGAAGCTTTCTTT
-	TRBV14	TRBJ1-2	-	CASSQGAAFITFGYTF	TGTGCCAGCAGCCAAGGGGCGGCGTTTATTACCTTTGGCTACACCTTC
-	TRBV28	TRBJ1-1	TRBD1	CASSNAPGTAEAFF	TGTGCCAGCAGTAACGCACCTGGGACAGCTGAAGCTTTCTTT
-	TRBV30	TRBJ2-1	-	CAWTDFYNEQFF	TGTGCCTGGACAGATTTTTACAATGAGCAGTTCTTC
-	TRBV9	TRBJ1-1	-	CASSVSGLPGTEAFF	TGTGCCAGCAGCGTGTCAGGTCTTCCTGGCACTGAAGCTTTCTTT
-	TRBV12-5	TRBJ1-1	TRBD1	CASGSTTGGIAEAFF	TGTGCTAGTGGTTCGACCACAGGGGGGATCGCTGAAGCTTTCTTT
few	TRBV13	TRBJ1-2	-	CASSRGTPNGYTF	TGTGCCAGCAGCCGGGGGACTCCCAATGGCTACACCTTC
-	TRBV5-5	TRBJ1-1	-	CASSLLTPNTEAFF	TGTGCCAGCAGCTTGCTCACACCGAACACTGAAGCTTTCTTT
-	TRBV11-2	TRBJ2-5	TRBD2	CASSPDGTSVPGTQYF	TGTGCCAGCAGCCCTGACGGCACTAGCGTCCCTGGGACCCAGTACTTC
-	TRBV19	TRBJ1-1	-	CASSISGAQSYTEAFF	TGTGCCAGTAGTATATCTGGGGCCCAAAGCTACACTGAAGCTTTCTTT
-	TRBV28	TRBJ1-5	TRBD1	CASSLYRGPGQPQHF	TGTGCCAGCAGTTTATACAGGGGGCCGGGTCAGCCCCAGCATTTT
-	TRBV19	TRBJ2-2	-	CASSFPGELFF	TGTGCCAGTAGTTTTCCCGGGGAGCTGTTTTTT
-	TRBV19	TRBJ1-1	-	CASCSFLNTEAFF	TGTGCCAGTTGTTCCTTTTTGAACACTGAAGCTTTCTTT
-	TRBV7-2	TRBJ1-2	-	CASSPGPDKAYGYTF	TGTGCCAGCAGCCCCGGACCCGACAAAGCCTATGGCTACACCTTC
-	TRBV27	TRBJ2-7	-	CASSSLRYEQYF	TGTGCCAGCAGCTCTCTCCGGTACGAGCAGTACTTC
-	TRBV6-4	TRBJ2-3	-	CASSDAGSPDTQYF	TGTGCCAGCAGTGATGCCGGGAGCCCAGATACGCAGTATTTT
-	TRBV30	TRBJ2-1	-	CAWSLQRYNEQFF	TGTGCCTGGAGTTTACAGAGGTACAATGAGCAGTTCTTC
-	TRBV7-9	TRBJ1-2	-	CASSLRDYGYTF	TGTGCCAGCAGCTTGCGGGACTATGGCTACACCTTC
once	TRBV4-3	TRBJ2-7	TRBD1	CASSQARAGTGYYEQYF	TGCGCCAGCAGCCAAGCCCGTGCCGGGACAGGCTATTACGAGCAGTACTTC
-	TRBV18	TRBJ2-3	-	CASSPRRASTDTQYF	TGTGCCAGCTCACCACGAAGAGCGAGCACAGATACGCAGTATTTT
-	TRBV28	TRBJ2-7	-	CASREPVTYEQYF	TGTGCCAGCAGGGAACCGGTTACCTACGAGCAGTACTTC
-	TRBV10-2	TRBJ2-6	-	CASSFAGAGANVLTF	TGCGCCAGCAGTTTCGCAGGTGCCGGGGCCAACGTCCTGACTTTC
-	TRBV11-2	TRBJ2-5	-	CASSLNGLVIQQETQYF	TGTGCCAGCAGCTTGAATGGACTGGTGATCCAACAAGAGACCCAGTACTTC
-	TRBV29-1	TRBJ2-1	-	CSVGMGTPNEQFF	TGCAGCGTTGGGATGGGAACCCCCAATGAGCAGTTCTTC
-	TRBV15	TRBJ1-1	-	CATSRDSDIEAFF	TGTGCCACCAGCAGAGACTCCGACATCGAAGCTTTCTTT
-	TRBV25-1	TRBJ1-1	-	CASSESWRTLNTEAFF	TGTGCCAGCAGTGAATCGTGGAGAACATTGAACACTGAAGCTTTCTTT
-	TRBV6-5	TRBJ1-1	-	CASSYSRLLNTEAFF	TGTGCCAGCAGTTACTCACGGTTATTGAACACTGAAGCTTTCTTT
few	TRBV7-2	TRBJ1-6	-	CASSKDSGSPLHF	TGTGCCAGCAGCAAGGATTCGGGTTCACCCCTCCACTTT